Listed here is a single T cell receptor beta chain. This sample is drawn from a study of blood T cell repertoires in COVID-19. On the study more broadly: Researchers got acute and convalescent COVID-19 samples from the United States, Italy and Spain. T cells, B-cell-depleted T cells, or PBMCs supplied cDNA or gDNA.

Original handling: Amplification from reference gene primers served as the basis for estimated nucleated cell counts. Produced via immunoSEQ multiplex PCR; TCRdb's table is partial and in-frame only. D and trimming come from the DNA, and the V and J calls and clone size come from that table. This sample yields approximately 530,000 clones, of which around nine tenths are seen a single time; under 8.5% belongs to the top ten. Seattle participants joined during active infection and were tracked over time. This CDR3 has 17 amino acids. Germline V lookup: CDR1 KGHDR, CDR2 SFDVKD. The germline V and J ends were trimmed by 5 bases and 3 bases, with 18 bases remaining between them.

The TCR originated in a woman between 45 and 65 years old with COVID-19, enrolled during active disease. The sequenced sample consisted of peripheral blood. The V gene is TRBV24-1, the J gene TRBJ2-2; perhaps TRBD2 as D (7 bases). Written as DNA, the CDR3 is TGTGCCACCAGTGCCCCTAGGGGGGGCTTGTACACCGGGGAGCTGTTTTTT. It specifies CATSAPRGGLYTGELFF.